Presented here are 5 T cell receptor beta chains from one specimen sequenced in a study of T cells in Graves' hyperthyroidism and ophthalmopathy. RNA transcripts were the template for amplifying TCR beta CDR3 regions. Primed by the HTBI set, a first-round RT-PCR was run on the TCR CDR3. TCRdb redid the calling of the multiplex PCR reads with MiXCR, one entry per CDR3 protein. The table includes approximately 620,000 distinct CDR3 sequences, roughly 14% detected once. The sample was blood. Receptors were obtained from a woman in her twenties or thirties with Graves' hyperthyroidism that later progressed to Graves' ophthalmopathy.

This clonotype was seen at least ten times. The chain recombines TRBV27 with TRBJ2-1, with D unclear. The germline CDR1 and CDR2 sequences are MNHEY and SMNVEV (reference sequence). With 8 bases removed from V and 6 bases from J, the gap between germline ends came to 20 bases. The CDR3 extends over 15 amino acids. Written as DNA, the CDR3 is TGTGCCAGCTCGCCCGGGTCTTTAACGGGCAATGAGCAGTTCTTC. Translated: CASSPGSLTGNEQFF.

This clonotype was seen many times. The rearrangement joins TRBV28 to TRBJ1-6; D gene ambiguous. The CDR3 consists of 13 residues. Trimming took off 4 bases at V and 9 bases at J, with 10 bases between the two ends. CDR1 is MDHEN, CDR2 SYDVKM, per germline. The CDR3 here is CASSSPDGSPLHF. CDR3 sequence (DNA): TGTGCCAGCAGTTCCCCGGACGGTTCACCCCTCCACTTT.

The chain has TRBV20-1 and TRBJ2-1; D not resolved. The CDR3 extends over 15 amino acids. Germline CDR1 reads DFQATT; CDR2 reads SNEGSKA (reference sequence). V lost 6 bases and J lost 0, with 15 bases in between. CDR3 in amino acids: CSASPVTDSYNEQFF. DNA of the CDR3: TGCAGTGCCTCCCCCGTTACGGACTCCTACAATGAGCAGTTCTTC.

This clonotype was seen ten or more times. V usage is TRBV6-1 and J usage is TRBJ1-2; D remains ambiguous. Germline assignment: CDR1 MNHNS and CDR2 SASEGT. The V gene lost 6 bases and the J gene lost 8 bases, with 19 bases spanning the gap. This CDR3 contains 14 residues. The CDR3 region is CASSEPDNSLGYTF. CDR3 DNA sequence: TGTGCCAGCAGCGAACCCGATAATTCTCTAGGCTACACCTTC.

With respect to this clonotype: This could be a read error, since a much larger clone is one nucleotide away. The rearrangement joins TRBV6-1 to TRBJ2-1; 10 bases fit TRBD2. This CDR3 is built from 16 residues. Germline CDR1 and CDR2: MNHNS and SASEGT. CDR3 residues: CASHPLGLAGVNGQFF. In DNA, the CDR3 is TGTGCCAGCCACCCCTTGGGGCTAGCGGGAGTGAATGGGCAGTTCTTC.